The 24 T cell receptor beta chains in this list originate from one sample, sequenced in a study of T cells in Graves' hyperthyroidism and ophthalmopathy. It was RNA transcripts that yielded the amplified TCR beta CDR3 regions. The HTBI primer set served for first-round RT-PCR of the TCR CDR3. TCRdb redid the calling of the multiplex PCR reads with MiXCR, one entry per CDR3 protein. The sample lists under 550,000 distinct CDR3 sequences, about 13% occurring once. The sequencing input was blood. The receptors shown here come from a woman aged 18-29 years with Graves' hyperthyroidism.

This clonotype was detected many times. The J gene is TRBJ1-5, the V gene TRBV7-6; no clear D gene. Germline V CDR1 and CDR2: SGHVS, FNYEAQ. Trimming stripped 4 bases from V and 6 bases from J, with 13 bases between. This CDR3 is built from 14 residues. The chain's CDR3 is CASSSRLGSQPQHF. CDR3 nucleotide sequence: TGTGCCAGCAGCTCCCGACTAGGCTCTCAGCCCCAGCATTTT. The whole variable domain, filled in from reference TRBV7-6 and TRBJ1-5, reads GAGVSQSPRYKVTKRGQDVALRCDPISGHVSLYWYRQALGQGPEFLTYFNYEAQQDKSGLPNDRFSAERPEGSISTLTIQRTEQRDSAMYRCASSSRLGSQPQHFGDGTRLSIL.

At least ten counts were recorded for this clonotype. The chain links TRBV29-1 to TRBJ1-2; D is possibly TRBD1 (5 bases). V was trimmed by 6 bases and J by 2 bases, leaving 34 bases between them. Germline CDR1 and CDR2: SQVTM and ANQGSEA. There are 20 residues in the CDR3. CDR3 nucleotide sequence: TGCAGCGTGGCCGGAGACACGCCCGGTATCGGTATCGGGGGGAACTATGGCTACACCTTC. Translating it yields CSVAGDTPGIGIGGNYGYTF.

This clonotype came up a few times. V gene TRBV10-3 combines with J gene TRBJ1-1; D is perhaps TRBD1 (5 bases). Trimming cost V 3 bases and J 0 bases, with 11 bases left between them. CDR3 length: 15 amino acids. CDR1 is ENHRY and CDR2 is SYGVKD in the germline V gene. Here the CDR3 DNA reads TGTGCCATCAGTGACAGGGAGAGGCTGAACACTGAAGCTTTCTTT. It translates to CAISDRERLNTEAFF.

There are many counts of this clonotype. The V and J genes are TRBV15 and TRBJ1-5; D may be TRBD1 (5 bases). The germline V gene encodes CDR1 LNHNV and CDR2 YYDKDF (reference sequence). CDR3 length: 15 residues. V was shortened by 0 bases and J by 4 bases, with 10 bases between the two germline ends. The CDR3 DNA reads as TGTGCCACCAGCAGAGATCGGGGGATTAATCAGCCCCAGCATTTT. Its protein product is CATSRDRGINQPQHF.

V usage is TRBV6-5 and J usage is TRBJ1-4, with D possibly being TRBD1 (5 bases). The CDR3 length is 15 residues. V was shortened by 4 bases and J by 8 bases, with 17 bases between the two germline ends. CDR1 and CDR2 (germline): MNHEY, SVGAGI. The CDR3 bases are TGTGCCAGCAGTTCAGGACGGGGGAGAGGCGAAAAACTGTTTTTT. It translates to CASSSGRGRGEKLFF.

This clonotype was observed many times. The genes are TRBV2 and TRBJ2-6; 11 bases match TRBD2. Germline V gene sequence: CDR1 SNHLY, CDR2 FYNNEI. V was clipped by 6 bases and J by 1 base; unmatched bases: 11. There are 19 residues in the CDR3. The CDR3 sequence is CASSGATSGSYSGANVLTF. In DNA, the CDR3 is TGTGCCAGCAGCGGCGCAACTAGCGGGAGTTATTCTGGGGCCAACGTCCTGACTTTC.

This chain links TRBV3-1 with TRBJ2-3; 8 bases line up with TRBD2. Losses at the gene ends were 0 bases for V and 0 bases for J; bases not matched to a gene: 2. Germline V gene sequence: CDR1 LGHDT, CDR2 YNNKEL (reference sequence). This CDR3 is 16 amino acids long. CDR3 protein: CASSQDKRESTDTQYF. The CDR3 DNA sequence: TGTGCCAGCAGCCAAGATAAGCGGGAGAGCACAGATACGCAGTATTTT.

This clonotype is a singleton in its sample. The V and J genes are TRBV10-3 and TRBJ2-3; 13 bases are shared with TRBD2. Trimming took 4 bases from V and 3 from J; bases not matched to a gene: 4. Per the germline V gene, CDR1 is ENHRY and CDR2 is SYGVKD. The CDR3 spans 16 residues. CDR3 bases: TGTGCCATCAGTGGAGGGACTAGCGGGGCGACAGATACGCAGTATTTT. Encoded protein: CAISGGTSGATDTQYF.

The chain combines TRBV10-3 with TRBJ1-1, with TRBD1 as a possible D gene (5 bases). CDR1 is ENHRY, CDR2 SYGVKD, per germline. CDR3 length: 14 residues. V lost 4 bases and J 1 base, leaving 10 bases between the germline ends. CDR3 region: CAISGGLSNTEAFF. For the CDR3, the DNA is TGTGCCATCAGTGGGGGGTTGTCGAACACTGAAGCTTTCTTT.

Of note for this clonotype: An end of the junction does not agree with germline; a read error may underlie this. This chain links TRBV12-3 or TRBV12-4 with TRBJ1-1, with unresolved D. The CDR3 is 15 residues long. The DNA for the CDR3 is TGTGCCAGCAGTTTTACTCGGAGGGCGAACACTGAAGATTTCTTT. It codes for CASSFTRRANTEDFF.

This clonotype was detected once. The chain uses TRBV6-1 and TRBJ2-1; D perhaps matches TRBD2 (6 bases). V was trimmed by 8 bases and J by 0 bases, leaving 14 bases between them. CDR3 size: 15 residues. CDR1 and CDR2 (germline): MNHNS, SASEGT. The CDR3 sequence is CASGRAGISYNEQFF. For the CDR3, the DNA is TGTGCCAGCGGCCGGGCGGGAATCTCCTACAATGAGCAGTTCTTC.

As to this clonotype: This may be a read error, as it is one base from a much larger clone. The CDR3 DNA reads as TGTGCCAGCGGTTCCCTTTCGGGGACCTACGAGCAGTACTTC. Translating it yields CASGSLSGTYEQYF. The J gene is TRBJ2-7, the V gene TRBV12-3 or TRBV12-4; tentative D call: TRBD2 (5 bases). This CDR3 comprises 14 residues. Trimming shortened V by 8 bases and J by 2 bases, and 16 bases separated the two germline ends.

The chain combines TRBV7-9 with TRBJ2-3; 11 bases align to TRBD2. V lost 5 bases and J lost 5; bases outside the gene matches: 15. Germline lookup yields CDR1 SEHNR and CDR2 FQNEAQ (reference sequence). CDR3 size: 18 residues. The CDR3 DNA is TGTGCCAGCAGCATATCTAGCGGGAGGTGGTTTGTGGGAGATACGCAGTATTTT. Amino acids: CASSISSGRWFVGDTQYF.

This clonotype was recorded at least ten times. The chain combines TRBV27 with TRBJ2-7, with a possible D match to TRBD2 (6 bases). The CDR3 consists of 16 residues. V was trimmed by 2 bases and J by 3 bases, leaving 17 bases between them. Germline assignment: CDR1 MNHEY and CDR2 SMNVEV (reference sequence). The CDR3 loop reads CASSLLKRVSIYEQYF. CDR3 DNA sequence: TGTGCCAGCAGTTTACTCAAGCGGGTTAGTATCTACGAGCAGTACTTC.

The table lists this clonotype with many counts. This chain connects TRBV11-2 to TRBJ2-1; D gene unclear. This CDR3 contains 11 residues. V lost 1 base and J 15 bases, leaving 10 bases between the germline ends. Per the germline V gene, CDR1 is SGHAT and CDR2 is FQNNGV. CDR3 in amino acids: CASSLGVLPFF. In DNA, the CDR3 is TGTGCCAGCAGCTTAGGGGTCCTCCCGTTCTTC.

J is TRBJ2-1 and V is TRBV5-5, with 12 nucleotides matching TRBD1. CDR3 length: 15 amino acids. In germline, CDR1 is SGHKS, CDR2 YYEKEE (reference sequence). J gave up 5 bases and V 5 bases, and 5 bases lay outside the gene matches. In DNA form, the CDR3 reads TGTGCCAGCAGACTTGGGACAGGGGGCCACAATGAGCAGTTCTTC. Amino acid sequence: CASRLGTGGHNEQFF.

This clonotype showed up many times. The chain is built from TRBV7-3 and TRBJ2-1; D ambiguous. The germline gives CDR1 SGHTA, CDR2 FQGTGA. The CDR3 contains 12 residues. Deletions cut 5 bases from V and 6 bases from J, with 8 bases between. This CDR3 is CASSPLGNEQFF. CDR3 coding DNA: TGTGCCAGCAGCCCTCTGGGCAATGAGCAGTTCTTC.

There are many counts of this clonotype. The chain carries TRBV30 and TRBJ1-2; 10 nucleotides match TRBD1. Germline V gene data show CDR1 as GTSNPN and CDR2 as SVGIG (reference sequence). The J segment lost 4 bases and the V segment lost 2 bases, leaving 7 bases of the junction unmatched. This CDR3 has 15 residues. The CDR3 here is CAWSSGTGAGYGYTF. The CDR3 nucleotides read TGTGCCTGGAGTTCCGGGACAGGGGCCGGCTATGGCTACACCTTC.

This clonotype was seen only a few times. The chain combines TRBV7-3 with TRBJ2-1; 11 bases align to TRBD1. Trimming removed 5 bases from V and 1 base from J; junction bases left unmatched: 4. This CDR3 has 16 residues. CDR1 and CDR2 from the germline V gene are SGHTA and FQGTGA. The CDR3 bases are TGTGCCAGCAGCCCTAGGGACAGGGGGTCCTACAATGAGCAGTTCTTC. It encodes CASSPRDRGSYNEQFF.

This chain uses TRBV6-1 with TRBJ2-7; TRBD2 matches 11 bases. Trimming cost V 4 bases and J 0 bases; bases outside gene matches: 2. The CDR3 contains 15 residues. Germline V CDR1 and CDR2: MNHNS, SASEGT. The CDR3 here is CASSGTSGPSYEQYF. The CDR3 region has the DNA TGTGCCAGCAGTGGGACTAGCGGGCCCTCCTACGAGCAGTACTTC.

This clonotype was picked up a small number of times. The chain is built from TRBV2 and TRBJ1-4; possible D gene TRBD1, 6 bases. The CDR3 runs to 15 residues. Between the trimmed V and J ends, which lost 5 bases and 3 bases, there was a span of 13 bases. Germline values: CDR1 SNHLY, CDR2 FYNNEI. CDR3 bases: TGTGCCAGCAGTATACAGGGTTTGGCTAATGAAAAACTGTTTTTT. It codes for CASSIQGLANEKLFF.

This clonotype has a count of ten or more. The V and J genes are TRBV12-3 or TRBV12-4 and TRBJ1-2; D call uncertain. Trimming cost V 5 bases and J 4 bases, with 8 bases left between them. The CDR3 runs 12 residues. The CDR3 protein is CASSLVGYGYTF. CDR3 sequence (DNA): TGTGCCAGCAGTCTAGTTGGCTATGGCTACACCTTC.

This clonotype has ten or more counts. The chain joins TRBV3-1 to TRBJ2-1, with TRBD1 matching 11 bases. The length of the CDR3 is 16 residues. V shed 4 bases, J shed 7 bases, and the junction held 9 bases outside the gene matches. CDR1 and CDR2 (germline): LGHDT, YNNKEL (reference sequence). The CDR3 reads CASSLRTGGGKNEQFF. Here the CDR3 DNA reads TGTGCCAGCAGCCTTCGGACAGGGGGCGGAAAAAATGAGCAGTTCTTC.

The table lists this clonotype with many counts. This chain links TRBV20-1 with TRBJ2-7; no clear D. CDR1 is DFQATT, CDR2 SNEGSKA, per germline (reference sequence). V was clipped by 3 bases and J by 0 bases, with 6 bases between them. The CDR3 extends over 12 amino acids. CDR3 region: CSARQDSYEQYF. DNA of the CDR3: TGCAGTGCTAGGCAGGACTCCTACGAGCAGTACTTC.